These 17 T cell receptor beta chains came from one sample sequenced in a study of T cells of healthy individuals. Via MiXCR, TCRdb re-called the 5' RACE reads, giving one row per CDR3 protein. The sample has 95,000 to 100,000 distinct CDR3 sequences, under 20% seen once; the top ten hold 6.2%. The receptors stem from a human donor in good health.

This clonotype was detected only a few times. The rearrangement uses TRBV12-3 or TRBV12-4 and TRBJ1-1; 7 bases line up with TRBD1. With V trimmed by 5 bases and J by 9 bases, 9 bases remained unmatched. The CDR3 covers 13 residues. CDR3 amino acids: CASSASTGDKAFF. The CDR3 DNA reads TGTGCCAGCAGTGCGTCCACAGGGGATAAAGCTTTCTTT.

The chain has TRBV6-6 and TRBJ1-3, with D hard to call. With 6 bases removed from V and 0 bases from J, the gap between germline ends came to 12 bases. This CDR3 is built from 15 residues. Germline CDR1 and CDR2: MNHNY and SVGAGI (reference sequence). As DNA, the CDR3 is TGTGCCAGCAGACCGGCTGGGAGCTCTGGAAACACCATATATTTT. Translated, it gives CASRPAGSSGNTIYF.

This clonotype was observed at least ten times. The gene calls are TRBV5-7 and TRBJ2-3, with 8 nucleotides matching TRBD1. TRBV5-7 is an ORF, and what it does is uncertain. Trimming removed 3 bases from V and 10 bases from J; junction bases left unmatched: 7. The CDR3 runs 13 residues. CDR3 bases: TGTGCCAGCAGCTGTGGACAGGGACGGGCGCAGTATTTT. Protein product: CASSCGQGRAQYF.

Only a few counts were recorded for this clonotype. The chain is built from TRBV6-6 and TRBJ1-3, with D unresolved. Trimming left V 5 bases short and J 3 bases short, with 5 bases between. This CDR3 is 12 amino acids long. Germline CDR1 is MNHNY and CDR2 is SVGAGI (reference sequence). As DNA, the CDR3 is TGTGCCAGCAGTGACGTTGGAAACACCATATATTTT. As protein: CASSDVGNTIYF.

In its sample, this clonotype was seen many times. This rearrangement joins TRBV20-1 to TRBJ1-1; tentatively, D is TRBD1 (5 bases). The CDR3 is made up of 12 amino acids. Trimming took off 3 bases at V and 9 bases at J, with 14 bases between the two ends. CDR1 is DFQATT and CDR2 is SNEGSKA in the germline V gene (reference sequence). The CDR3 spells CSASATGFQAFF. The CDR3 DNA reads TGCAGTGCTAGCGCCACAGGTTTTCAAGCTTTCTTT.

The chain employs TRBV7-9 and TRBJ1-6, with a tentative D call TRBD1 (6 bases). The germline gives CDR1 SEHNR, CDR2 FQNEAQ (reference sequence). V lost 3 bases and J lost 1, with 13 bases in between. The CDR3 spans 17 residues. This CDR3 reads CASSFPRGGSYNSPLHF. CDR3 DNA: TGTGCCAGCAGCTTCCCCAGGGGAGGGTCCTATAATTCACCCCTCCACTTT.

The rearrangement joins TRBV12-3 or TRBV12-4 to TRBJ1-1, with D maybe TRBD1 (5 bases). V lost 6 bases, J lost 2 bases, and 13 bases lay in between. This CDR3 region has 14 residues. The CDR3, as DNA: TGTGCCAGCAGGCCGTGGGGCAGAAACACTGAAGCTTTCTTT. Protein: CASRPWGRNTEAFF.

Here the CDR3 DNA reads TGCAGTGCTACCAGGGGGGTTAATGAGCAGTTCTTC. Translated, it gives CSATRGVNEQFF. This chain connects TRBV20-1 to TRBJ2-1, with a possible D match to TRBD1 (7 bases). From germline, CDR1 is DFQATT and CDR2 SNEGSKA (reference sequence). This CDR3 contains 12 residues. V shed 4 bases and J shed 7 bases, with 11 bases lying between them.

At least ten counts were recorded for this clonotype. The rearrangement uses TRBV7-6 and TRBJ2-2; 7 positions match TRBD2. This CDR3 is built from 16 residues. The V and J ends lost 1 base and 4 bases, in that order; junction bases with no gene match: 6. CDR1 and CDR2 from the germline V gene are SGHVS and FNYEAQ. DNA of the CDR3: TGTGCCAGCAGCTTAGGGGGGAGGGCCCTCACCGGGGAGCTGTTTTTT. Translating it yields CASSLGGRALTGELFF.

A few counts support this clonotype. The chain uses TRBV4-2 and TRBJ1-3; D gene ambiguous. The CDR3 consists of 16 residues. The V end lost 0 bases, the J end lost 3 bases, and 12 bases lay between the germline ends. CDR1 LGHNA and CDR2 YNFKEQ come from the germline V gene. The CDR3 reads CASSQDLWGDGNTIYF. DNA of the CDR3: TGTGCCAGCAGCCAAGATTTGTGGGGAGATGGAAACACCATATATTTT.

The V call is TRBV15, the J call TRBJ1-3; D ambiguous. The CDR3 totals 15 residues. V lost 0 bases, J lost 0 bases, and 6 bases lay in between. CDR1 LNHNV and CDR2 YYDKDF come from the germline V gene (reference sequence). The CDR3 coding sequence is TGTGCCACCAGCAGAGATCGCTACTCTGGAAACACCATATATTTT. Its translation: CATSRDRYSGNTIYF.

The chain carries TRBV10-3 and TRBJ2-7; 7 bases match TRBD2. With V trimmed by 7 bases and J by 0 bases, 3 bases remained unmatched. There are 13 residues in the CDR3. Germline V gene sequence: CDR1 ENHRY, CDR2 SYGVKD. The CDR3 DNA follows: TGTGCCATCACGAGCGGGATCTCCTACGAGCAGTACTTC. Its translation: CAITSGISYEQYF.

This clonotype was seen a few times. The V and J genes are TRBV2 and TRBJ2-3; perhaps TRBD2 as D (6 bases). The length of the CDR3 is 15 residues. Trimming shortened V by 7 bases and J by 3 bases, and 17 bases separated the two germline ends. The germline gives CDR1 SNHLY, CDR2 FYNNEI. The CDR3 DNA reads TGTGCCAGCAATAGCGGTGCCAGCATTACAGATACGCAGTATTTT. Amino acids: CASNSGASITDTQYF.

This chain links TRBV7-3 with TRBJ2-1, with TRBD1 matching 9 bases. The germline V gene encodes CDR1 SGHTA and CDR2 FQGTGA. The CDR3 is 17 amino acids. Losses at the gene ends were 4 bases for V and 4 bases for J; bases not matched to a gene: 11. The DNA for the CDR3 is TGTGCCAGCAGCTCAGGCGGACAGGGGAAGACTTACAATGAGCAGTTCTTC. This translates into CASSSGGQGKTYNEQFF.

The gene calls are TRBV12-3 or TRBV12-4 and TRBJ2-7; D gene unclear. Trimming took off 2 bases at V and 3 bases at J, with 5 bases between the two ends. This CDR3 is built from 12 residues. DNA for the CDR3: TGTGCCAGCAGTTTACTGGTCTACGAGCAGTACTTC. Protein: CASSLLVYEQYF.

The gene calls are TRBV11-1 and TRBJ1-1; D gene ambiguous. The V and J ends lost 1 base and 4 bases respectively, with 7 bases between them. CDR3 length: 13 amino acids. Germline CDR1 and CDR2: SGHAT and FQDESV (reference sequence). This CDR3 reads CASSLVRATEAFF. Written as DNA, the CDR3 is TGTGCCAGCAGCTTAGTTAGAGCCACTGAAGCTTTCTTT.

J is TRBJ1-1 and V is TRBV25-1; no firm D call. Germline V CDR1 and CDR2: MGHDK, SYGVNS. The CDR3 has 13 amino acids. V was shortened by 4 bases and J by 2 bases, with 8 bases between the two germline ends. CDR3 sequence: CASSARFNTEAFF. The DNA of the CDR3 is TGTGCCAGCAGTGCTAGGTTTAACACTGAAGCTTTCTTT.